Detailed here is one T cell receptor (beta chain). Definite or probable Susac syndrome was diagnosed using recently defined diagnostic criteria. RNA amounts of about 0.5 to 1 ug underwent reverse transcription with random hexamers. In TCRdb, the immunoSEQ multiplex PCR reads were re-called with MiXCR into one record per CDR3 protein. The table shows 150,000 to 200,000 distinct CDR3 sequences, with 75% to 95% occurring only once. The record originates from a study of CD8 T cells in Susac syndrome. The sequence was collected from a human donor with Susac syndrome. The sample was CD4+ T cells from PBMCs.

CDR3 coding DNA: TGTGCCAGCAGCGTAGCGGCCCGTCACTCTGGGGCCAACGTCCTGACTTTC. As protein: CASSVAARHSGANVLTF. This sequence joins TRBV9 and TRBJ2-6; the D is unclear. Germline CDR1 reads SGDLS; CDR2 reads YYNGEE. The CDR3 consists of 17 residues. Trimming took off 0 bases at V and 0 bases at J, with 10 bases between the two ends.